These T cell receptor beta chains were read from a single sample in a study of identical twins. TCRdb fed the 5' RACE reads into MiXCR, producing one record per CDR3 protein. Here the sample spans approximately 890,000 distinct CDR3 sequences, over 9% being singletons. This sample was shared with a second study, whose subject was yellow fever vaccine responses in identical twins.

Sequencing used PBMCs. The receptor source for this set is a young woman in good health. Each CDR3 is given with its conserved first and last residue. D genes are given only for firm matches. Expanded clones get a size class; other rows say once, few or many, or leave the size out.

abundance	d_gene	v_gene	j_gene	CDR3aa	CDR3nt
few	TRBD2	TRBV20-1	TRBJ2-7	CSAREATSGPEGQYF	TGCAGTGCCCGGGAAGCGACTAGCGGACCAGAGGGGCAGTACTTC
many	TRBD2	TRBV12-3/TRBV12-4	TRBJ2-1	CASSPREVGQFF	TGTGCCAGCAGTCCCCGGGAGGTGGGTCAGTTCTTC
.	.	TRBV12-3/TRBV12-4	TRBJ1-2	CASSRALLGNYGYTF	TGTGCCAGCAGCCGCGCCCTGTTGGGAAACTATGGCTACACCTTC
few	TRBD1	TRBV19	TRBJ1-1	CASTVTGGTEAFF	TGTGCCAGTACCGTGACAGGGGGCACTGAAGCTTTCTTT
.	.	TRBV9	TRBJ2-2	CASSVYSLGTGELFF	TGTGCCAGCAGCGTATATAGCTTGGGCACCGGGGAGCTGTTTTTT
few	TRBD1	TRBV5-1	TRBJ1-4	CASSLGDSATNEKLFF	TGCGCCAGCAGCTTGGGGGACAGCGCAACTAATGAAAAACTGTTTTTT
many	.	TRBV29-1	TRBJ2-1	CSVWGAGAEHEQFF	TGCAGCGTTTGGGGGGCGGGAGCTGAACATGAGCAGTTCTTC
many	.	TRBV5-1	TRBJ2-1	CASRLQPGTNDEQFF	TGCGCCAGCAGATTGCAGCCCGGGACCAACGACGAGCAGTTCTTC
few	.	TRBV2	TRBJ2-4	CASSVRGGKNIQYF	TGTGCCAGCAGTGTTCGGGGCGGGAAAAACATTCAGTACTTC
.	TRBD2	TRBV7-9	TRBJ2-5	CASSPWLAVDPQETQYF	TGTGCCAGCAGCCCGTGGCTAGCGGTAGATCCTCAAGAGACCCAGTACTTC
.	.	TRBV29-1	TRBJ2-2	CSVEEVRDSLYTGELFF	TGCAGCGTTGAAGAGGTTCGGGACTCGCTCTACACCGGGGAGCTGTTTTTT
.	.	TRBV9	TRBJ2-5	CASSVATEETQYF	TGTGCCAGCAGCGTAGCCACAGAAGAGACCCAGTACTTC
.	.	TRBV7-8	TRBJ1-4	CASSLFFTEPATNEKLFF	TGTGCCAGCAGCTTATTTTTCACGGAGCCTGCAACTAATGAAAAACTGTTTTTT
.	.	TRBV9	TRBJ2-1	CASSPRKDTFQFF	TGTGCCAGCAGCCCACGCAAAGACACTTTTCAGTTCTTC
.	TRBD2	TRBV3-1	TRBJ2-7	CASSGLVSPGGEQYF	TGTGCCAGCAGCGGACTAGTCTCTCCGGGGGGCGAGCAGTACTTC